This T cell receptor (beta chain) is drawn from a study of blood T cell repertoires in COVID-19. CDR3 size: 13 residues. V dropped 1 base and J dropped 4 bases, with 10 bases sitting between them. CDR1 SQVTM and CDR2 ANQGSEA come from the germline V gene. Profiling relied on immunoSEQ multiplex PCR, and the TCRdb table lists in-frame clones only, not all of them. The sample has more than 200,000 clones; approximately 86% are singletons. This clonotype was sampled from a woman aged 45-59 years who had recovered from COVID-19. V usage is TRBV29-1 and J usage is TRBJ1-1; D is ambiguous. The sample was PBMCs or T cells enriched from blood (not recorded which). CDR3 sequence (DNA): TGCAGCGTTGAAGCTAAGGAGGGCACTGAAGCTTTCTTT. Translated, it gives CSVEAKEGTEAFF. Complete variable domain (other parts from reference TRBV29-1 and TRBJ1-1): SAVISQKPSRDICQRGTSLTIQCQVDSQVTMMFWYRQQPGQSLTLIATANQGSEATYESGFVIDKFPISRPNLTFSTLTVSNMSPEDSSIYLCSVEAKEGTEAFFGQGTRLTVV.